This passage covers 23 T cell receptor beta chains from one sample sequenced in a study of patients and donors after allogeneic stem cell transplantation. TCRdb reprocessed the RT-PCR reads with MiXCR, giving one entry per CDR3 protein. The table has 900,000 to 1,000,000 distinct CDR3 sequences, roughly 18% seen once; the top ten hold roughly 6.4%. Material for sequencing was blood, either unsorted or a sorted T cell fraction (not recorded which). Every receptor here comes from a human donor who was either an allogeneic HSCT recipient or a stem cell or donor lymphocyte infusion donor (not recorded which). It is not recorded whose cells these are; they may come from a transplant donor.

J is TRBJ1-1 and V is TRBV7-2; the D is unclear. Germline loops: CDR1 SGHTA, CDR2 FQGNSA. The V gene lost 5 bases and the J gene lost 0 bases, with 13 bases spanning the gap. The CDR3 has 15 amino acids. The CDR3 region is CASSRERLLNTEAFF. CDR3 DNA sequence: TGTGCCAGCAGCCGGGAAAGGTTACTGAACACTGAAGCTTTCTTT.

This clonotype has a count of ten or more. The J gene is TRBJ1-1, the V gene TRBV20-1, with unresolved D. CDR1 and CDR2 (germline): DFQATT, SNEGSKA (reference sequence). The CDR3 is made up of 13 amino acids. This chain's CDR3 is CRCSEGFNTEAFF. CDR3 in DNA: TGCAGATGCAGCGAGGGTTTTAACACTGAAGCTTTCTTT.

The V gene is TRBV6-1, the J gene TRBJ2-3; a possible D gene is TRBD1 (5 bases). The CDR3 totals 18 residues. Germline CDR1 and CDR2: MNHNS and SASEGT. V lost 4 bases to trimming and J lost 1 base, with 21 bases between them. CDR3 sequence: CASSGGRRAARGTDTQYF. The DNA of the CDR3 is TGTGCCAGCAGTGGGGGCCGACGCGCCGCGCGTGGCACAGATACGCAGTATTTT.

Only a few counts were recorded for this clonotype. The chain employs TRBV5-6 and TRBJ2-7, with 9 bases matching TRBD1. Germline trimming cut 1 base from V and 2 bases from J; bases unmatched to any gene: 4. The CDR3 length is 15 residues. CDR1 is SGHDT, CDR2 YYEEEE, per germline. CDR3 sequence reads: CASSLWDREAYEQYF. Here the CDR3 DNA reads TGTGCCAGCAGCTTGTGGGACAGGGAAGCCTACGAGCAGTACTTC.

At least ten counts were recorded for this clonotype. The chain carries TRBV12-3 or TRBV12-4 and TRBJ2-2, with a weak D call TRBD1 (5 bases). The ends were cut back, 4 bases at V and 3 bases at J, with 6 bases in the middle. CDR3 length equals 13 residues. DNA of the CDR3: TGTGCCAGCAGTTCAGGGTACACCGGGGAGCTGTTTTTT. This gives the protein CASSSGYTGELFF.

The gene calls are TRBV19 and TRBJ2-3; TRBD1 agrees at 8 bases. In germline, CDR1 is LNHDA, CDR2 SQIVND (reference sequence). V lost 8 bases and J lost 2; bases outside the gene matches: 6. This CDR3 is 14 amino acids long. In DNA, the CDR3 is TGTGCCAGTCTGGACAGGGCGGACACAGATACGCAGTATTTT. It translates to CASLDRADTDTQYF.

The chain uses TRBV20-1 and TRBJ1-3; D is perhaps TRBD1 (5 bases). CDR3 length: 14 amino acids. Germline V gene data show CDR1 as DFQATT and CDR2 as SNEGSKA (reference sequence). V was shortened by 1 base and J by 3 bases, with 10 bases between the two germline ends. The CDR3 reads CSARGGGGGNTIYF. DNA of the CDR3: TGCAGTGCTAGAGGAGGCGGGGGTGGAAACACCATATATTTT.

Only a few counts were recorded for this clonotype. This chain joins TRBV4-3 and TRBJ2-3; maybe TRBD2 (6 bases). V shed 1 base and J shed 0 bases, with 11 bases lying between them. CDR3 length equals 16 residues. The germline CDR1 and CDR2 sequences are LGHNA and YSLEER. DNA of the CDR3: TGCGCCAGCAGCCAAGGGTCGGGGAGGAGCACAGATACGCAGTATTTT. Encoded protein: CASSQGSGRSTDTQYF.

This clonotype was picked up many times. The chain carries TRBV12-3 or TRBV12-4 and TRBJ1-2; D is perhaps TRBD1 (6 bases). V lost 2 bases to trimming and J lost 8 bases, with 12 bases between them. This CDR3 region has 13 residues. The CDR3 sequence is CASSLRGPDGYTF. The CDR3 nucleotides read TGTGCCAGCAGTTTACGGGGGCCCGACGGCTACACCTTC.

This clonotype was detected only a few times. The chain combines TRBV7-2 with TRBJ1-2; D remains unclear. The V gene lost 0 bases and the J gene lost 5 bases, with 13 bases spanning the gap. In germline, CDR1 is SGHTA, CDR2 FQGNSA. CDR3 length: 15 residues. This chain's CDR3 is CASSLAEGGFYGYTF. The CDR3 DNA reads TGTGCCAGCAGCTTAGCGGAGGGAGGGTTTTATGGCTACACCTTC.

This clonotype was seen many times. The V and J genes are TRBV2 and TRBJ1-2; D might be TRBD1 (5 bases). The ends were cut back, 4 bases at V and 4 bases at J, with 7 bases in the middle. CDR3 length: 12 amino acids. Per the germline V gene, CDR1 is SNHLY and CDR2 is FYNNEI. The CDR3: CASSGGVYGYTF. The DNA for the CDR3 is TGTGCCAGCAGTGGGGGGGTCTATGGCTACACCTTC.

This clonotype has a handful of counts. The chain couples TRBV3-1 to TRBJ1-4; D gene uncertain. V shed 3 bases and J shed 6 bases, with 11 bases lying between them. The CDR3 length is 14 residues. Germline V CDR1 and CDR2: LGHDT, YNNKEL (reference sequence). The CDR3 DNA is TGTGCCAGCAGCCACCCCAACGAGGATGAAAAACTGTTTTTT. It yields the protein CASSHPNEDEKLFF.

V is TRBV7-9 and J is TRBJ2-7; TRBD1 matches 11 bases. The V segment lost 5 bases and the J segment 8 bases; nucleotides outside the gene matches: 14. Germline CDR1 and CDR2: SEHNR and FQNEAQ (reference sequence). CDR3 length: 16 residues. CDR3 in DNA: TGTGCCAGCAGCACAGCGGGACAGGGGGGAAGATATAAGCAGTACTTC. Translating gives CASSTAGQGGRYKQYF.

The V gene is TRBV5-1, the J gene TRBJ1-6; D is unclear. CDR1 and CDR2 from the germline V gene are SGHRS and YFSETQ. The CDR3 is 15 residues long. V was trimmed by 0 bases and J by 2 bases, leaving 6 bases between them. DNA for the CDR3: TGCGCCAGCAGCTTGGGGGTCGCCTATAATTCACCCCTCCACTTT. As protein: CASSLGVAYNSPLHF. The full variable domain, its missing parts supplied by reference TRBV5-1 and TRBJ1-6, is KAGVTQTPRYLIKTRGQQVTLSCSPISGHRSVSWYQQTPGQGLQFLFEYFSETQRNKGNFPGRFSGRQFSNSRSEMNVSTLELGDSALYLCASSLGVAYNSPLHFGNGTRLTVT.

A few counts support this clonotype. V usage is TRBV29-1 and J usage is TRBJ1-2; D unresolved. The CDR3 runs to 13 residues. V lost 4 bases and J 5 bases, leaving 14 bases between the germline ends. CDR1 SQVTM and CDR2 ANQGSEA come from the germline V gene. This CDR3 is CSVGRDSGYGYTF. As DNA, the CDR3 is TGCAGCGTTGGACGGGATTCGGGGTATGGCTACACCTTC.

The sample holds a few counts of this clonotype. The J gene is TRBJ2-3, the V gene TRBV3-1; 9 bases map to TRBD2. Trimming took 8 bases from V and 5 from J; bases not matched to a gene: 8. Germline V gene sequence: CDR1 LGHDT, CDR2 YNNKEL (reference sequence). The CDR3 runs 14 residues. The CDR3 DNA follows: TGTGCCAGCTCTGAGAGCGGGGGGAAAGATACGCAGTATTTT. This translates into CASSESGGKDTQYF.

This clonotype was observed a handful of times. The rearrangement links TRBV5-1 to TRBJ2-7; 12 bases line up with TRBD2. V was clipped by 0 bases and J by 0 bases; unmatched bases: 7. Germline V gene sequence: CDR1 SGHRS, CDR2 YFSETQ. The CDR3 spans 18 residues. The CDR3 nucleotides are TGCGCCAGCAGCTTGGGACTAGCGGGAGCCTACAGCTCCTACGAGCAGTACTTC. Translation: CASSLGLAGAYSSYEQYF.

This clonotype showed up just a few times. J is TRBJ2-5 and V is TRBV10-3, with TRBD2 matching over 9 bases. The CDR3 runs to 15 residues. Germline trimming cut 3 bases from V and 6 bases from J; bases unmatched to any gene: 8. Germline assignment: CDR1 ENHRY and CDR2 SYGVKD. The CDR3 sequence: CAISEGRAGGQTQYF. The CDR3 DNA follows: TGTGCCATCAGTGAAGGGCGAGCGGGGGGACAGACCCAGTACTTC.

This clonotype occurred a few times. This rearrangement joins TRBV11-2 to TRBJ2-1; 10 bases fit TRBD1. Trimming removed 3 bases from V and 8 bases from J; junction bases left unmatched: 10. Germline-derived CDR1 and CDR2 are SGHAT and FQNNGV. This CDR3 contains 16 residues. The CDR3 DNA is TGTGCCAGCAGCTTCGTGACAGGGGGCGCATTCCATGAGCAGTTCTTC. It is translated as CASSFVTGGAFHEQFF.

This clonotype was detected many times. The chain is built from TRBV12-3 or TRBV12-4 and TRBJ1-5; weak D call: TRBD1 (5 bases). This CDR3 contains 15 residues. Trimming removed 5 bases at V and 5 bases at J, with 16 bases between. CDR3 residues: CASSTDGGVHQPQHF. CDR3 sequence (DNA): TGTGCCAGCAGTACAGACGGGGGAGTACATCAGCCCCAGCATTTT.

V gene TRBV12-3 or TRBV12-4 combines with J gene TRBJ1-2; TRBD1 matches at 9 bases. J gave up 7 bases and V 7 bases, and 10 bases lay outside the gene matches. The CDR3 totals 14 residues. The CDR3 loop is CASTSGETGGGYTF. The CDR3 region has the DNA TGTGCCAGCACCTCGGGGGAGACAGGGGGTGGCTACACCTTC.

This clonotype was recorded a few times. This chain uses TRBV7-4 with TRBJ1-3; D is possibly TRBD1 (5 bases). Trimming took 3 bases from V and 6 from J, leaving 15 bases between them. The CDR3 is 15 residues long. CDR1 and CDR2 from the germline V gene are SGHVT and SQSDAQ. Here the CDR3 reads CASSLDRGKTNTIYF. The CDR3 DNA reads TGTGCCAGCAGCTTGGATCGGGGGAAGACAAACACCATATATTTT.

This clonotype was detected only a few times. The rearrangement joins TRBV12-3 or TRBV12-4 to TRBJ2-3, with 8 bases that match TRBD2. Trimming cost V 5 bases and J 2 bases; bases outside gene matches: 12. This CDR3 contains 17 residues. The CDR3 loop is CASSRGFGSGDTDTQYF. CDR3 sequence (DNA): TGTGCCAGCAGTAGGGGCTTTGGTAGCGGGGACACAGATACGCAGTATTTT.